The source of this TCR beta chain is a study of radiation and T cells in renal cell carcinoma. V dropped 4 bases and J dropped 2 bases, with 6 bases sitting between them. Germline assignment: CDR1 GTSNPN and CDR2 SVGIG (reference sequence). This CDR3 has 11 amino acids. About this clone: The antigen is unknown.

Data came from immunoSEQ multiplex PCR; TCRdb stores just in-frame clones and leaves some out. The sample carries 60,000 to 65,000 clones, roughly 79% recorded once. Time point denoted: blood 2 weeks post-SBRT. Noted treatment: 15 Gy SBRT to primary tumor, nephrectomy 4 weeks later. Study outcomes and limitations: From baseline, blood top tumor clonotypes peaked at 2 weeks post-radiation.

Source: blood, taken from a patient whose treatment included radiotherapy and nephrectomy. The TCR comes from a man between 60 and 70 years old with renal cell carcinoma. The chain couples TRBV30 to TRBJ2-7; D remains ambiguous. The CDR3 reads CAWKDAYEQYF. The CDR3 DNA follows: TGTGCCTGGAAGGATGCCTACGAGCAGTACTTC.